This TCR beta chain appears in the sequencing data of a study of T cells in Graves' hyperthyroidism and ophthalmopathy (dated by TCRdb to the late 2010s). About the investigation overall: Peripheral blood was sampled at the time of initial diagnosis, prior to any treatment. A discovery cohort of approximately 100 patients, about 40 with Graves' ophthalmopathy and about 58 with stable Graves' hyperthyroidism, was used to find distinguishing TCR V-J signatures. An independent validation cohort of some 18 hyperthyroidism patients and 15 or so patients who later progressed to ophthalmopathy tested prospective prediction of ophthalmopathy. The 100 discovery patients were randomly split 7:3 into training and test sets. In addition, the study compared T-cell repertoires in thyroid tissue and in blood from a handful of Graves' hyperthyroidism patients. After sampling, hyperthyroidism patients received methimazole starting at 30 mg daily, and ophthalmopathy patients received high-dose intravenous methylprednisolone. The paper reports TCR Vbeta CDR3 sequencing of 140 or so peripheral blood samples: 43 ophthalmopathy, roughly 74 hyperthyroidism and about 17 progressor patients.

Ophthalmopathy patients had moderately to severely active disease, Clinical Activity Score of at least 3, NOSPECS grade of at least 4, and duration under 3 months. The study excluded patients with uncontrolled infections, other autoimmune diseases, pregnancy or lactation. Clinical symptoms, serum thyroxine and TRAb, thyroid ultrasound, and orbital computed tomography formed the basis for the diagnoses. PBMCs were isolated from more than 9 ml of fresh peripheral blood by Ficoll-Paque density gradient centrifugation. Total RNA was extracted with Trizol reagent, and quality was checked on an Agilent 2100 Bioanalyzer. Reading from cysteine to phenylalanine, the CDR3 counts 20 amino acids. Kept here is only the CDR3 DNA, which spans 60 bases and is read in frame from base 1. The V and J ends are trimmed by 6 bases and 4 bases, leaving 28 bases between them. Via the germline V gene, CDR1 is SNHLY and CDR2 FYNNEI.

Here is what the overall study found, with its caveats: Blood samples also contained most of the expanded thyroid clonotypes (frequency above 0.001), which suggests that blood repertoires may reflect thyroid immune responses. A model built on a 13 V-J signature distinguished ophthalmopathy from stable hyperthyroidism, reaching 85% to 90% sensitivity and 81.08% specificity in cross-validation and 80%/75% in testing. In validation, the model predicted progression to ophthalmopathy a median of 6.5 months before onset, with about 70% sensitivity and 72.22% specificity. Sample size was not statistically predetermined, and investigators were not blinded to group allocation.

TCR beta CDR3 regions were amplified from RNA transcripts. For the first round of RT-PCR on the TCR CDR3, the HTBI primer set was used together with the Qiagen OneStep RT-PCR kit. Libraries were constructed in a second round of multiplex PCR, after which size selection and purification were performed. Sequencing of the libraries was done on an Illumina HiSeq2000 using paired-end 100 bp reads. Concerning the study's data processing: Raw data were processed with SOAPnuke, discarding reads with adapters, uncalled bases, mean Phred below 15, or no exact constant-primer or identifier match. High-quality paired reads were merged using COPE v1.2.5, and each unique nucleotide sequence was defined as a clonotype. MiTCR v1.1 was used to align the clonotypes against IMGT TRBV, TRBD and TRBJ reference segments. Only V-J combinations with frequency above 0.0001, covering about 99% of repertoires, were analysed. A TCS score was defined as the ratio between F50 (clonal expansion) and ExV (chaos), using BLOSUM62-based TCRdist between CDR3 peptides within each V-J. Welch's t-statistics and random forest reduced 514 V-J features to 10 to 15, which were used in a naive Bayes classifier (R e1071). Clones were called with MiXCR by TCRdb after fastp trimmed the public reads at Q25, and only in-frame beta chains were retained. Each record represents a unique CDR3 protein, reported with the most common genes and DNA among its rows. TCRdb's processing, not the authors' own work, is the source of the V and J calls. The sample data list more than 300,000 distinct CDR3 sequences, and approximately 18% of these were observed just once. Over 35% of the sample is taken by the ten largest.

A few counts support this clonotype. The target of this receptor is not known. No clone much larger than this one lies a single base away; base qualities are absent. The sequence joins TRBV2 to TRBJ2-6; the D gene may be TRBD1 or TRBD2, since each aligns over 5 bases. Sequenced: blood. The TCR sequence derives from a man younger than 35 with Graves' ophthalmopathy. The DNA sequence reads TGTGCCAGCAGACAAGTCCAACCGCAGGGACCGGCGGGCGGGGCCAACGTCCTGACTTTC. It codes for CASRQVQPQGPAGGANVLTF.